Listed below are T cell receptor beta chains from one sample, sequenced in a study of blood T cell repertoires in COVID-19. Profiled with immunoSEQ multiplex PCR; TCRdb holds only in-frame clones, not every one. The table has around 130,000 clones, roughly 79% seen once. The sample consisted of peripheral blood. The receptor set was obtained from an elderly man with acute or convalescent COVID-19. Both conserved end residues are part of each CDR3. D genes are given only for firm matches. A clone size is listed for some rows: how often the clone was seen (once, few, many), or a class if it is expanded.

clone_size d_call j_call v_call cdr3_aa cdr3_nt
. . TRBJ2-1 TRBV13 CASSEGLGGSYNEQFF TGTGCCAGCAGCGAAGGCCTGGGGGGATCCTACAATGAGCAGTTCTTC
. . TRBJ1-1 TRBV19 CASSILREAFF TGTGCCAGTAGTATTTTGCGTGAAGCTTTCTTT
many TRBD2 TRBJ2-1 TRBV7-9 CASSLAGGGDEQFF TGTGCCAGCAGTCTAGCGGGAGGGGGCGATGAGCAGTTCTTC
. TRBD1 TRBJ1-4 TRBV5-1 CASSLTGGGRNEKLFF TGCGCCAGCAGCTTGACAGGGGGCGGTCGTAATGAAAAACTGTTTTTT
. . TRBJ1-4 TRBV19 CASSQRISGTPTNEKLFF TGTGCCAGTAGCCAACGAATATCCGGGACACCAACTAATGAAAAACTGTTTTTT
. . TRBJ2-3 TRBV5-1 CASSLVVNTDTQYF TGCGCCAGCAGCTTGGTAGTGAACACAGATACGCAGTATTTT
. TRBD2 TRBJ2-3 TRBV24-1 CATSEPQTSGGNPYMVDTQYF TGTGCCACCAGTGAACCTCAGACTAGCGGGGGGAACCCTTATATGGTTGATACGCAGTATTTT
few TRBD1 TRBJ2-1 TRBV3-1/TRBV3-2 CASSQEGTGINNEQFF TGTGCCAGCAGCCAAGAAGGGACAGGGATCAACAATGAGCAGTTCTTC
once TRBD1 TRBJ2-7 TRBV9 CASSDEPGQGYEQYF TGTGCCAGCAGCGACGAGCCGGGACAGGGCTACGAGCAGTACTTC
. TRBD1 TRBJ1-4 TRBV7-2 CASSITRGLSEKLFF TGTGCCAGCAGCATTACTAGGGGGCTCAGTGAAAAACTGTTTTTT
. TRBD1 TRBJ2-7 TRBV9 CASSFGTGSYEQYF TGTGCCAGCAGCTTCGGGACAGGGAGCTACGAGCAGTACTTC
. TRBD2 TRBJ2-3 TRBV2 CASSEPGTSGGRGTQYF TGTGCCAGCAGTGAACCCGGGACTAGCGGGGGCCGAGGGACGCAGTATTTT
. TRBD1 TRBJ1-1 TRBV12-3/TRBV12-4 CASSLAGQGEAFF TGTGCCAGCAGCTTAGCCGGACAGGGTGAAGCTTTCTTT
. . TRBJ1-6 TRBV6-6 CASSYSRTETSPLHF TGTGCCAGCAGTTACTCACGGACAGAAACATCACCCCTCCACTTT
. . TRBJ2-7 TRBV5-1 CASSIGQPFEQYF TGCGCCAGCAGCATTGGACAGCCTTTCGAGCAGTACTTC
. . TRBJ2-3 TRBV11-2 CASSFASLDTQYF TGTGCCAGCAGCTTTGCTAGCTTGGATACGCAGTATTTT
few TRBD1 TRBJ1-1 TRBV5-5 CASSWAGGAGTEAFF TGTGCCAGCAGCTGGGCAGGGGGCGCGGGTACTGAAGCTTTCTTT
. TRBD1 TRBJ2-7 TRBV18 CASSPGQGRYEQYF TGTGCCAGCTCACCGGGACAGGGCAGGTACGAGCAGTACTTC
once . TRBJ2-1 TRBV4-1 CASSQEVSEQFF TGCGCCAGCAGCCAAGAGGTGAGTGAGCAGTTCTTC
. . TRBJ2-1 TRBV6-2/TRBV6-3 CASSYAGPSYNEQFF TGTGCCAGCAGTTATGCAGGTCCCTCCTACAATGAGCAGTTCTTC
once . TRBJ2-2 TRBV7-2 CASSLARSYTGELFF TGTGCCAGCAGCTTAGCGAGGAGTTACACCGGGGAGCTGTTTTTT
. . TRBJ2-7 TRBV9 CASSVAAGPPYEQYF TGTGCCAGCAGCGTAGCTGCGGGGCCTCCCTACGAGCAGTACTTC
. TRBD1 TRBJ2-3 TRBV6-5 CASSYKGAKTDTQYF TGTGCCAGCAGTTACAAGGGGGCGAAGACAGATACGCAGTATTTT
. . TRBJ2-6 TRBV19 CASSITGSGANVLTF TGTGCCAGTAGTATAACAGGGTCTGGGGCCAACGTCCTGACTTTC
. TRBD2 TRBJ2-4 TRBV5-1 CASSPGTSGGNIQYF TGCGCCAGCAGCCCGGGGACTAGCGGGGGGAACATTCAGTACTTC
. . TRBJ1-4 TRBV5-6 CASSLGGGRGEKLFF TGTGCCAGCAGCTTGGGAGGGGGACGGGGTGAAAAACTGTTTTTT
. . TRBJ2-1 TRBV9 CASSVSPPGSYNEQFF TGTGCCAGCAGCGTAAGTCCCCCGGGTTCCTACAATGAGCAGTTCTTC
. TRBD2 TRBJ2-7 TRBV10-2 CASSESSGGIYEQYF TGCGCCAGCAGTGAGTCTAGCGGGGGGATCTACGAGCAGTACTTC
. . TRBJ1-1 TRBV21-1 CASRMGQGAFVNTEAFF TGTGCCAGCAGAATGGGACAGGGGGCTTTCGTGAACACTGAAGCTTTCTTT
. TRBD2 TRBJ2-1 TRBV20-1 CSASTSGGLVEQFF TGCAGTGCTAGTACTAGCGGGGGGCTAGTCGAGCAGTTCTTC
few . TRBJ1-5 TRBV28 CASRVSRGSNQPQHF TGTGCCAGCAGGGTAAGCAGGGGTAGCAATCAGCCCCAGCATTTT
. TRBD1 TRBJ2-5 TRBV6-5 CASSDRGRGETQYF TGTGCCAGCAGCGACAGGGGGCGGGGGGAGACCCAGTACTTC